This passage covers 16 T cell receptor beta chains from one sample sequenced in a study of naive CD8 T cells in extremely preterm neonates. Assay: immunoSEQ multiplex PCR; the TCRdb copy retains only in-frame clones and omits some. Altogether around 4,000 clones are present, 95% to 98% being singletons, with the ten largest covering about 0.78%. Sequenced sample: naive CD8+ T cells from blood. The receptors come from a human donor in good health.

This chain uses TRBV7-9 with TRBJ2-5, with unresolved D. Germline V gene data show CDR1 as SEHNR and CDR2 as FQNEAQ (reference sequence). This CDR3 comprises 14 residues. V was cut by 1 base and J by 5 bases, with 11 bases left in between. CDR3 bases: TGTGCCAGCAGCTTAGGGCAGGCCACCGAGACCCAGTACTTC. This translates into CASSLGQATETQYF.

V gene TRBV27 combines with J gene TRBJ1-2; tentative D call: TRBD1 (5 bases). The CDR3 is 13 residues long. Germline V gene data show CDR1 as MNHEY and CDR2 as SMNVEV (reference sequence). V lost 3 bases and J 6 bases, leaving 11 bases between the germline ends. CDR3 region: CASSFAGQDGYTF. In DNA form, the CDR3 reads TGTGCCAGCAGTTTTGCAGGGCAAGATGGCTACACCTTC.

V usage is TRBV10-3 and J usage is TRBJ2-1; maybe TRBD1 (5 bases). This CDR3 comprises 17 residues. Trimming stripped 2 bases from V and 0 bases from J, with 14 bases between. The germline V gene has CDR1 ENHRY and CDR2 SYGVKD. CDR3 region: CAISEAYQGYSYNEQFF. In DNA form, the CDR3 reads TGTGCCATCAGTGAGGCATATCAGGGATACTCCTACAATGAGCAGTTCTTC.

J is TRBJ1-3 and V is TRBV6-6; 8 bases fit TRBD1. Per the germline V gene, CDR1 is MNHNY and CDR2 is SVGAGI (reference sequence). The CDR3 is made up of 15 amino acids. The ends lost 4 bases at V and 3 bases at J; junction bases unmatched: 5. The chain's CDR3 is CASSSTGGGGNTIYF. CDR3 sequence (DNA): TGTGCCAGCAGTTCAACAGGGGGAGGTGGAAACACCATATATTTT.

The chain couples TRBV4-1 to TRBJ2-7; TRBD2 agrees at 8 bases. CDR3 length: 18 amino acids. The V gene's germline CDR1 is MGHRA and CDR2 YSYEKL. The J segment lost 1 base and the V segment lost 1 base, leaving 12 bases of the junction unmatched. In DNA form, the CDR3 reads TGCGCCAGCAGCCAAGCAAACGGGGGGGGGTCGCTTTCCTACGAGCAGTACTTC. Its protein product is CASSQANGGGSLSYEQYF.

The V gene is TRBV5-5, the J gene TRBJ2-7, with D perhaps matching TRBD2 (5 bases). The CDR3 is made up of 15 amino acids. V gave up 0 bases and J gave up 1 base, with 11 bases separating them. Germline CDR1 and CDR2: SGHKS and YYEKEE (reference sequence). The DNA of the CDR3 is TGTGCCAGCAGCTTGGAAGTTTCGGGATCCTACGAGCAGTACTTC. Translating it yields CASSLEVSGSYEQYF.

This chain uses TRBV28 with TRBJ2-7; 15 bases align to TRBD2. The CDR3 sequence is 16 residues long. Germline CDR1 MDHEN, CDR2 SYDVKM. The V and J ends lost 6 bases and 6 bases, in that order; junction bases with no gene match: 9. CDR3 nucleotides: TGTGCCAGCAGCCAAGGACTAGCGGGGGGGCCGGGCGAGCAGTACGTC. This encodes CASSQGLAGGPGEQYV.

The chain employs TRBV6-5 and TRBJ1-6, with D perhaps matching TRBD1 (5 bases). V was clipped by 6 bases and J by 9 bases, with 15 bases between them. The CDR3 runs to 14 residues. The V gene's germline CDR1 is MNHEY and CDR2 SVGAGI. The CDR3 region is CASRWSQGGSPLHF. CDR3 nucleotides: TGTGCCAGCAGATGGAGCCAGGGCGGTTCACCCCTCCACTTT.

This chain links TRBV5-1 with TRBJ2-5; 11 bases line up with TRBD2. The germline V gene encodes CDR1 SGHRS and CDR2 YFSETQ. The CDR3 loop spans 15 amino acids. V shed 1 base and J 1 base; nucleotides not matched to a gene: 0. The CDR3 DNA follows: TGCGCCAGCAGCTTGACTAGCGGGGGCCAAGAGACCCAGTACTTC. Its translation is CASSLTSGGQETQYF.

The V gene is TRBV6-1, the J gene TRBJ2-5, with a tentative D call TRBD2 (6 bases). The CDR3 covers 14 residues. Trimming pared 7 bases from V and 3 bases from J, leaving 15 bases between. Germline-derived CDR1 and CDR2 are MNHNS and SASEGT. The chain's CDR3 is CASKRAGLKETQYF. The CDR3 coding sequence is TGTGCCAGCAAAAGAGCGGGCCTGAAAGAGACCCAGTACTTC.

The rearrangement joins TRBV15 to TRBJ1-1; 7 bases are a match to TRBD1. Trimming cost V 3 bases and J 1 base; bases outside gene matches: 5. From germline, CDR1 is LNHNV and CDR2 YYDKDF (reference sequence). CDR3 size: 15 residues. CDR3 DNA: TGTGCCACCAGCAGTACCAGACAGGGGAACACTGAAGCTTTCTTT. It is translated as CATSSTRQGNTEAFF.

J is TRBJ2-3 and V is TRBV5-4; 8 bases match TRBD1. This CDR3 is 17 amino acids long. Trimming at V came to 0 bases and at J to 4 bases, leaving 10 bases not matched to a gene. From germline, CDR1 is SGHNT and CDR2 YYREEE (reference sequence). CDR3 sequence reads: CASSLGAPGGMADTQYF. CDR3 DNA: TGTGCCAGCAGCTTGGGAGCCCCAGGGGGCATGGCAGATACGCAGTATTTT.

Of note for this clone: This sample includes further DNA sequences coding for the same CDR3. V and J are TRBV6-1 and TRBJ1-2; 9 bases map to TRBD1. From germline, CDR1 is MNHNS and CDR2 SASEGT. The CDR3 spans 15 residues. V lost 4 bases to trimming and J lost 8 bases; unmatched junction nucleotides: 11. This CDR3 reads CASSGMEDRGYGYTF. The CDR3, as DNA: TGTGCCAGCAGTGGAATGGAGGACAGGGGCTACGGCTACACCTTC.

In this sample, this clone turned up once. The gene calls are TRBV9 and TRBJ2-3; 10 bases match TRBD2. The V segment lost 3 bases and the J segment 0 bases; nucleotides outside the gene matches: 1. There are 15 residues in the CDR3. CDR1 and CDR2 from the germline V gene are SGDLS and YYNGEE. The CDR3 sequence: CASSASGSSTDTQYF. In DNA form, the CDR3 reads TGTGCCAGCAGCGCTAGCGGGAGTAGCACAGATACGCAGTATTTT.

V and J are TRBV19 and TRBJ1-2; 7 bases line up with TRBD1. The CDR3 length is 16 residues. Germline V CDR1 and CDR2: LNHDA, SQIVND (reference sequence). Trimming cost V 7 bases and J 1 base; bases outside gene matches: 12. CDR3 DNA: TGTGCCAGTACCCCCCCAGGGGGGCGGAATAACTATGGCTACACCTTC. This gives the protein CASTPPGGRNNYGYTF.

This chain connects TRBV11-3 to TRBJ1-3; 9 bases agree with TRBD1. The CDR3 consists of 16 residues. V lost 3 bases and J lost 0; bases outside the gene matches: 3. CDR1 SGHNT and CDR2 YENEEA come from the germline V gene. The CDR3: CASSFRTGVSGNTIYF. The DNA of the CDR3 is TGTGCCAGCAGCTTCCGGACAGGGGTCTCTGGAAACACCATATATTTT. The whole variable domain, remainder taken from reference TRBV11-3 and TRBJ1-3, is EAGVVQSPRYKIIEKKQPVAFWCNPISGHNTLYWYLQNLGQGPELLIRYENEEAVDDSQLPKDRFSAERLKGVDSTLKIQPAELGDSAVYLCASSFRTGVSGNTIYFGEGSWLTVV.